In this sample, the clone carrying this T cell receptor beta chain turned up a few times. Its cognate antigen is unknown. Trimming shortened V by 6 bases and J by 7 bases, and 15 bases separated the two germline ends. The CDR3 contains 14 residues. The sample is drawn from a study of blood T cells in healthy people across ages. Whole-study results and caveats: Long-lived and aged donors differed, with more naive CD4+ cells and higher diversity in the long-lived. It was not known whether donors were CMV positive (a possible confounder of expanded clonotype changes). Per million T cells, TCR beta diversity dropped roughly linearly as age increased.

Alongside a J-beta primer mix, a sample-barcoded 5' primer served in a second PCR lasting roughly 7 to 11 cycles. Every cDNA molecule carried a tag from a template-switch adaptor bearing 12 random nucleotides. TCRdb reanalysed the 5' RACE reads using MiXCR and keeps one entry per CDR3 protein. This repertoire shows 580,000 or so distinct CDR3 sequences, around half found once; its top ten account for roughly 25%. The sequenced sample consisted of blood. This chain uses TRBV12-3 or TRBV12-4 with TRBJ1-4; D might be TRBD1 (5 bases). This sequence was found in a man at least 80 years old in good health. Written as DNA, the CDR3 is TGTGCCAGCAGACTGCCGGGGGTTCGTGAAAAACTGTTTTTT. Residues: CASRLPGVREKLFF.